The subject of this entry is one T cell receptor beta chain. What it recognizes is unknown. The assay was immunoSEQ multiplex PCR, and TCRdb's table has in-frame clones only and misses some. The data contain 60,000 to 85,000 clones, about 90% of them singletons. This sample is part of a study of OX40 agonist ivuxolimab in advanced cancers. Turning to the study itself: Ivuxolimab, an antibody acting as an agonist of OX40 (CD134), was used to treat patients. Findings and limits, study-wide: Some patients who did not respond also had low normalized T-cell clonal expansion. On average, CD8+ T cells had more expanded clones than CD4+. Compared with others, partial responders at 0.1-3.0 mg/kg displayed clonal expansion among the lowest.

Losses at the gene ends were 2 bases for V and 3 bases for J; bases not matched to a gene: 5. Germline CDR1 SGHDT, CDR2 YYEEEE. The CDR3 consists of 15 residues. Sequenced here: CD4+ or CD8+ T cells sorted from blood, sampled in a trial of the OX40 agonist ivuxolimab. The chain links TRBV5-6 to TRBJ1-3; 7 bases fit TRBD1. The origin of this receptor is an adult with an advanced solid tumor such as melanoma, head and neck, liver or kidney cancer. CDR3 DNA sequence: TGTGCCAGCAGCTTCTCGGACAGGCTTGGAAACACCATATATTTT. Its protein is CASSFSDRLGNTIYF.